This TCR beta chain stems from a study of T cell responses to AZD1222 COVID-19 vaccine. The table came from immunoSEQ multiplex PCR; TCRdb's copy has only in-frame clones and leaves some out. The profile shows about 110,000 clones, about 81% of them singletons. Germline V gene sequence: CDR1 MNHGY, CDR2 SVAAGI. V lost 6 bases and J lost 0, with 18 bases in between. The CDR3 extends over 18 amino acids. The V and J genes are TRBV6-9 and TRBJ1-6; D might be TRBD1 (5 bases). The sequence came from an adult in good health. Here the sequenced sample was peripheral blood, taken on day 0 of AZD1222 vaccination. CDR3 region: CASSLETPGRSYNSPLHF. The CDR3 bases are TGTGCCAGCAGCTTAGAAACCCCAGGGCGCTCCTATAATTCACCCCTCCACTTT.